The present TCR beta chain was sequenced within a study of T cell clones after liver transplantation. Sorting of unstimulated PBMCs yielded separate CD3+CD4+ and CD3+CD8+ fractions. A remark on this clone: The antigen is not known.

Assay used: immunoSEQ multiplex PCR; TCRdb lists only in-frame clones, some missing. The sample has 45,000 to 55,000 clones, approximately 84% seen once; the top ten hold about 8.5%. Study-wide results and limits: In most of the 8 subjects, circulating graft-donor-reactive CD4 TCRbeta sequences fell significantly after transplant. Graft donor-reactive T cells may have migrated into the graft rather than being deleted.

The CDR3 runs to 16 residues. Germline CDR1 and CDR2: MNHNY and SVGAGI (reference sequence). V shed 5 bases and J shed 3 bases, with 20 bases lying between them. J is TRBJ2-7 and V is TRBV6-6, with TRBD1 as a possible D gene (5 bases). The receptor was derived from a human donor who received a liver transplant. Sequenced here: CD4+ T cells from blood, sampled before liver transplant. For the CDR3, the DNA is TGTGCCAGCAGTAGTCCCGGCGGACAAGGATTCTACGAGCAGTACTTC. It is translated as CASSSPGGQGFYEQYF.